This paragraph reports one T cell receptor (beta chain). The target antigen is unknown. 5'RACE template switching with UMIs produced the TCR beta cDNA. TCRdb re-called the 5' RACE reads, yielding one record per CDR3 amino acid sequence without DNA. Here the sample table reports 440,000 or so distinct CDR3 sequences. The CDR3 has 13 residues. The V gene's germline CDR1 is LNHDA and CDR2 SQIVND (reference sequence). The source of the sample is a study of T cells expressing NK-cell markers. Study overall: Investigators obtained TCR beta repertoires from sorted CD3+CD56+NKG2C+, CD3+CD56+NKG2C- and CD3+CD56-NKG2C+ T cells. Overall study results and limits: Whether expanded NKG2C-expressing T cell clones recognize HCMV is unknown.

The origin of this receptor is a woman aged 18 to 75 in good health. The V gene is TRBV19, the J gene TRBJ1-5. Specimen: blood T cells: a sorted CD56 or NKG2C T cell subset, CD4+ or CD8+ T cells, or bulk PBMC T cells (not recorded which). CDR3 amino acids: CASSIVHNQPQHF.